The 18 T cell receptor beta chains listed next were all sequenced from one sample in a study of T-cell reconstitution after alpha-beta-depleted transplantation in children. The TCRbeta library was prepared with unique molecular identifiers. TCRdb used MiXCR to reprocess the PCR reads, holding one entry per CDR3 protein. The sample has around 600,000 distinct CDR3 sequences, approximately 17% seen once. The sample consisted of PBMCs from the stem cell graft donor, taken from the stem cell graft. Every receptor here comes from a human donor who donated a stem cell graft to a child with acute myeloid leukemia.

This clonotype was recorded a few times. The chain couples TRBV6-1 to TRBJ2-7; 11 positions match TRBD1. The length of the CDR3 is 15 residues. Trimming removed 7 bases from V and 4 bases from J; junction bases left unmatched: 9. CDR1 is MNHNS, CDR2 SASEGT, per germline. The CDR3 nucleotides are TGTGCCAGCATCAACCCCGGGACAGGGGGTTACGAGCAGTACGTC. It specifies CASINPGTGGYEQYV.

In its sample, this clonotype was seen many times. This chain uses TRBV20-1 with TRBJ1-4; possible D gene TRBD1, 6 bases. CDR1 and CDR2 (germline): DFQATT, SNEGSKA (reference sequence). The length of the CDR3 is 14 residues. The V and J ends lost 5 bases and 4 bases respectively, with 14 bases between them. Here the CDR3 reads CSADPTGRNEKLFF. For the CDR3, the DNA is TGCAGTGCTGATCCGACAGGACGTAATGAAAAACTGTTTTTT.

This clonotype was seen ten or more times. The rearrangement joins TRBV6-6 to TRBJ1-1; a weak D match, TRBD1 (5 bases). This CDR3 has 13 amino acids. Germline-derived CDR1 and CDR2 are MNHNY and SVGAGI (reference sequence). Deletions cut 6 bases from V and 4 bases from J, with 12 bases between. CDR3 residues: CASSNLGGTEAFF. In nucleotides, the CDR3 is TGTGCCAGCAGCAATCTGGGGGGCACTGAAGCTTTCTTT.

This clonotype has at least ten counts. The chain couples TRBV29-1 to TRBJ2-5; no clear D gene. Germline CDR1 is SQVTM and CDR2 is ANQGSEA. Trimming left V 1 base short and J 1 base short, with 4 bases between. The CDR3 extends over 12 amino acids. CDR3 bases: TGCAGCGTTGAAGTTTCCCAAGAGACCCAGTACTTC. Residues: CSVEVSQETQYF.

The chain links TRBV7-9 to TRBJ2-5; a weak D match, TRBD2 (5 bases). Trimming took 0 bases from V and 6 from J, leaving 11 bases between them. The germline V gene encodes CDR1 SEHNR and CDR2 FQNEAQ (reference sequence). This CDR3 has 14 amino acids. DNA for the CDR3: TGTGCCAGCAGCTTAGCGTCGGGGATCCAGACCCAGTACTTC. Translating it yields CASSLASGIQTQYF. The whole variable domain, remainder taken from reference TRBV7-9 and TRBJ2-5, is DTGVSQNPRHKITKRGQNVTFRCDPISEHNRLYWYRQTLGQGPEFLTYFQNEAQLEKSRLLSDRFSAERPKGSFSTLEIQRTEQGDSAMYLCASSLASGIQTQYFGPGTRLLVL.

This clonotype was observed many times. The CDR3 coding sequence is TGTGCCAGCAGTTACTCGGCAGTCTCTGGGGCCAACGTCCTGACTTTC. Protein sequence: CASSYSAVSGANVLTF. This sequence joins TRBV6-5 and TRBJ2-6; D gene uncertain. V lost 0 bases to trimming and J lost 0 bases, with 6 bases between them. The CDR3 has 16 residues. The germline CDR1 and CDR2 sequences are MNHEY and SVGAGI.

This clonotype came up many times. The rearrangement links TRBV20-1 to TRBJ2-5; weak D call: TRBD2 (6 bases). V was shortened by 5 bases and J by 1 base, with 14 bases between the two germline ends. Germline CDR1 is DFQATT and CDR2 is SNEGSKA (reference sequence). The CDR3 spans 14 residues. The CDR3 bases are TGCAGTGCTTCCCGGGGACTGTCCCAAGAGACCCAGTACTTC. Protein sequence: CSASRGLSQETQYF.

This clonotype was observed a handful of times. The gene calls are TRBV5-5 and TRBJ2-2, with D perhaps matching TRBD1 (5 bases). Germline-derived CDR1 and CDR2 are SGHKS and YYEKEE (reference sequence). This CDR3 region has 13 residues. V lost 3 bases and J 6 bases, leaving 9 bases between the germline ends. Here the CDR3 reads CASSYPGSGELFF. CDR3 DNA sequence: TGTGCCAGCAGCTACCCAGGGTCCGGGGAGCTGTTTTTT.

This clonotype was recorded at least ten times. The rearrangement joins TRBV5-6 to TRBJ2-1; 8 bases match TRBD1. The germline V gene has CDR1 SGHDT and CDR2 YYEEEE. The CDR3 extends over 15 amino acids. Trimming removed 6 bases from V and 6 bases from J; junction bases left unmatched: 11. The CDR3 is CASTLLTGGSNEQFF. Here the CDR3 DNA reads TGTGCCAGCACCCTTTTAACAGGGGGTTCCAATGAGCAGTTCTTC.

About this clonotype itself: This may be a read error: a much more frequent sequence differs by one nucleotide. The CDR3 spells CSAREGWGQGGVKLFF. The CDR3 nucleotides are TGCAGTGCTAGAGAAGGTTGGGGACAGGGTGGCGTAAAACTGTTTTTT. The chain links TRBV20-1 to TRBJ1-4, with 9 bases fitting TRBD1. V gave up 0 bases and J gave up 10 bases; unmatched junction bases: 12. CDR1 and CDR2 (germline): DFQATT, SNEGSKA (reference sequence). The CDR3 is 16 residues long.

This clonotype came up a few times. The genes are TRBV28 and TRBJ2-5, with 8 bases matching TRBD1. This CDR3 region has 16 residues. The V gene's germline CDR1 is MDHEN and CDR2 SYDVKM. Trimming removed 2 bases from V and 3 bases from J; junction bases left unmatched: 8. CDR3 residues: CASSLGGAGGKETQYF. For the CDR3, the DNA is TGTGCCAGCAGTTTAGGCGGGGCAGGGGGCAAAGAGACCCAGTACTTC.

The CDR3, as DNA: TGTGCCATCAGTGGGTTGAGGAGCGACTACGAGCAGTACTTC. Translating it yields CAISGLRSDYEQYF. V gene TRBV10-3 combines with J gene TRBJ2-7, with unresolved D. This CDR3 is built from 14 residues. Germline V lookup: CDR1 ENHRY, CDR2 SYGVKD. V lost 4 bases to trimming and J lost 3 bases, with 13 bases between them.

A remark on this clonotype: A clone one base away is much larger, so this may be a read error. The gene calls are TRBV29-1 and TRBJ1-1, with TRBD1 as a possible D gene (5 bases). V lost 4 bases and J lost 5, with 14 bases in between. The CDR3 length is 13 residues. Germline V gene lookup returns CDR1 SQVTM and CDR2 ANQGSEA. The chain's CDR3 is CSVGVQARTEAFF. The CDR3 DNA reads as TGCAGCGTTGGGGTACAGGCGAGGACTGAAGCTTTCTTT.

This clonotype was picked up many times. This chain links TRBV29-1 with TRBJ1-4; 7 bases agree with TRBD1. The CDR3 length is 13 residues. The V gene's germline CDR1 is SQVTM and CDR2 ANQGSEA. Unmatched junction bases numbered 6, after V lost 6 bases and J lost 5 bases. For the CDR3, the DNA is TGCAGCGTCTCGGGACAGCAGAATGAAAAACTGTTTTTT. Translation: CSVSGQQNEKLFF.

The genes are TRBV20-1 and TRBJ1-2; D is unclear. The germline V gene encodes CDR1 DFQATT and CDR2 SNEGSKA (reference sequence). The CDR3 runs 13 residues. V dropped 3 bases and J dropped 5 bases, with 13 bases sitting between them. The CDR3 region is CSASRRENYGYTF. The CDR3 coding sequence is TGCAGTGCTAGCCGTCGGGAGAATTATGGCTACACCTTC.

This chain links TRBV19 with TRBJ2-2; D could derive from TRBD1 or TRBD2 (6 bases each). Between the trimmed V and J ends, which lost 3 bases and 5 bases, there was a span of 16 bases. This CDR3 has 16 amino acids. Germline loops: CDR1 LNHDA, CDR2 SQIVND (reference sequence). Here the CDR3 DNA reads TGTGCCAGTAGTATGGCCGGGGGCGCCGGGACCGGGGAGCTGTTTTTT. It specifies CASSMAGGAGTGELFF. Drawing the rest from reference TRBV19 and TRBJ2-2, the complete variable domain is DGGITQSPKYLFRKEGQNVTLSCEQNLNHDAMYWYRQDPGQGLRLIYYSQIVNDFQKGDIAEGYSVSREKKESFPLTVTSAQKNPTAFYLCASSMAGGAGTGELFFGEGSRLTVL.

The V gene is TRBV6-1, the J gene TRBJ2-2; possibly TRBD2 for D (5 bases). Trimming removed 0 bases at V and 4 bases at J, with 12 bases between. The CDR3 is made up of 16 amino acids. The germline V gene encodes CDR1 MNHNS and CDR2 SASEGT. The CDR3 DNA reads TGTGCCAGCAGTGAAGCGGTCGCTAGCCGCACCGGGGAGCTGTTTTTT. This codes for CASSEAVASRTGELFF.

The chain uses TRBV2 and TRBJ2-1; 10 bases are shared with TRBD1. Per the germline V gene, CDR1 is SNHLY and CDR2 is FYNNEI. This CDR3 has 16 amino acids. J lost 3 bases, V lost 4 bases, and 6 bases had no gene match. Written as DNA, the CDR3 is TGTGCCAGCAGTGGGAATCGGGACAGGGGCTACAATGAGCAGTTCTTC. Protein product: CASSGNRDRGYNEQFF.